This TCR beta chain comes out of a study of T cell responses to AZD1222 COVID-19 vaccine (dated by TCRdb to about 2021). As for the study more broadly: A total of just over 230 trial participants underwent TCR sequencing, of whom approximately 200 had received two doses of AZD1222 and approximately 26 had received two doses of the MenACWY control vaccine. Trial participants were enrolled by age into 18-55, 56-69 and 70-plus year subgroups, with about 150, 28 and 57 TCR-sequenced participants respectively.

According to the study, the label for this sample's time point signals: about 28 days (+/-7) after the second vaccine dose. Because spike-specific TCR depth and breadth did not differ between the two schedules, AZD1222 recipients who got a second dose at roughly 4 weeks were pooled with those who got a second dose at roughly 12 weeks. The vaccinee samples were drawn from two UK trials, COV001 and COV002, one of which was a single-blind randomized controlled phase 2/3 trial testing AZD1222 (ChAdOx1 nCoV-19) in healthy adults. For TCRbeta chain sequencing, PBMC samples were collected from trial participants at day 0 and at day 28 after the second dose. As for this clone: What antigen it recognizes has not been identified. Qualities for individual bases were not recorded, and no much larger clone is one base off.

Spanning cysteine to phenylalanine, the CDR3 consists of 16 amino acids. Of the read, only the CDR3 DNA is kept; its 48 bases are in frame from base 1. CDR1 SEHNR and CDR2 FQNEAQ are derived from the germline V gene (reference sequence). V loses 1 base at its end and J loses 2 bases; junction bases beyond the gene matches: 4. Beyond this particular receptor, the publication reports: Conclusions about previously exposed vaccinees are limited, since just six or seven AZD1222 recipients were seropositive for SARS-CoV-2 at baseline. Because no samples from the day 14 peak response were available, repertoires could be characterized only after the peak T cell response. The 56-69-year group was small, and its depth increase did not reach significance, likely because of low power. Vaccine-associated CD4 TCRs spanned the whole spike protein, with dominant responses in regions 160-218 and 743-854. After two AZD1222 doses, spike-specific TCR breadth and depth were significantly higher than at day 0 and than in MenACWY recipients. Participants were mostly white British and included more females than males, and it was suggested by the authors that clonal diversity may have been underestimated. Reportedly, almost half of the unique spike-specific TCRs recognized epitopes lying outside the regions that are mutated in the B.1.351 and B.1.1.7 variants.

The CDR3 regions of human TCRbeta chains were analyzed by immunosequencing. Per the original workflow: Repertoire TCRs were matched against a reference library of SARS-CoV-2-specific TCRs generated with the MIRA antigen-specificity platform. Breadth was defined as the fraction of unique TCRs that were SARS-CoV-2-associated. Depth was defined as the fraction of total T cells that were SARS-CoV-2-associated. Each spike-specific TCR was assigned to its reactive spike region and to a CD4 or CD8 class using the MIRA data. Log10-transformed breadth and depth values were compared by one-way ANOVA with Sidak's multiple comparisons tests. Drawn from immuneACCESS, this table holds only the in-frame rearrangements with V and J called that TCRdb kept. Clones are partly lost; checked studies trace under half to an unresolved V gene and leave the rest unexplained. V and J calls and clone size follow that table, whereas D and trimming were derived from the DNA. In this sample the table shows approximately 77,000 clones, roughly 85% of which occur a single time. The leading ten clones occupy approximately 3.6% of the sample.

The chain was built from TRBV7-9 and TRBJ2-1; 8 central bases correspond to TRBD2. The clonotype originates from an adult who received the AZD1222 COVID-19 vaccine. Sample: peripheral blood, taken 28 days after the second AZD1222 dose. The CDR3 protein: CASSLVAGIAYNEQFF. The DNA reads as follows: TGTGCCAGCAGCTTAGTAGCGGGAATAGCCTACAATGAGCAGTTCTTC.